Listed below are T cell receptor beta chains from one sample, sequenced in a study of blood T cell repertoires in COVID-19. Method: immunoSEQ multiplex PCR; TCRdb's copy keeps in-frame clones and lacks some. The table lists over 30,000 clones, 70% to 90% of them singletons, with approximately 6.5% in the top ten. The specimen sequenced was peripheral blood. The origin of the receptors is a human donor in a cohort sampled during active COVID-19. Each CDR3 is given with its conserved first and last residue. D genes are given only for firm matches. Where a row states a size, it is once, few, many or the class of an expanded clone; other rows omit it.

CDR3aa: CASSPPTSGGYNEQFF
CDR3nt: TGCGCCAGCAGCCCCCCCACTAGCGGGGGCTACAATGAGCAGTTCTTC
d_gene: TRBD2
abundance: -
j_gene: TRBJ2-1
v_gene: TRBV5-1

CDR3aa: CASSWTGETGNTIYF
CDR3nt: TGTGCCAGCAGTTGGACAGGGGAGACTGGAAACACCATATATTTT
d_gene: TRBD1
abundance: -
j_gene: TRBJ1-3
v_gene: TRBV2

CDR3aa: CASSQDRGLGELFF
CDR3nt: TGCGCCAGCAGCCAAGATCGAGGCCTCGGGGAGCTGTTTTTT
d_gene: -
abundance: -
j_gene: TRBJ2-2
v_gene: TRBV4-3

CDR3aa: CASSPRDREETQYF
CDR3nt: TGTGCCAGCTCACCAAGGGACAGAGAAGAGACCCAGTACTTC
d_gene: TRBD1
abundance: -
j_gene: TRBJ2-5
v_gene: TRBV18

CDR3aa: CASSAIQGGVGNEQFF
CDR3nt: TGTGCCAGCAGCGCAATACAGGGGGGAGTGGGCAATGAGCAGTTCTTC
d_gene: TRBD1
abundance: -
j_gene: TRBJ2-1
v_gene: TRBV5-6

CDR3aa: CASSYATGGVYNEQFF
CDR3nt: TGTGCCAGCAGTTACGCAACTGGGGGGGTATACAATGAGCAGTTCTTC
d_gene: TRBD2
abundance: -
j_gene: TRBJ2-1
v_gene: TRBV6-5

CDR3aa: CASSFSGSSLQETQYF
CDR3nt: TGCGCCAGCAGCTTCAGCGGGAGCTCACTTCAAGAGACCCAGTACTTC
d_gene: TRBD2
abundance: -
j_gene: TRBJ2-5
v_gene: TRBV4-3

CDR3aa: CASTGFSPNQPQHF
CDR3nt: TGTGCCAGCACCGGGTTTTCGCCCAATCAGCCCCAGCATTTT
d_gene: -
abundance: -
j_gene: TRBJ1-5
v_gene: TRBV28

CDR3aa: CASSEVAGAPTQYF
CDR3nt: TGTGCCAGCAGCGAGGTAGCGGGAGCCCCAACGCAGTATTTT
d_gene: TRBD2
abundance: -
j_gene: TRBJ2-3
v_gene: TRBV9

CDR3aa: CASSPSSRGQLYQETQYF
CDR3nt: TGTGCCAGCTCACCCTCGTCGCGGGGTCAACTGTACCAAGAGACCCAGTACTTC
d_gene: -
abundance: -
j_gene: TRBJ2-5
v_gene: TRBV18

CDR3aa: CASSTLARGAFF
CDR3nt: TGTGCCAGCAGCACTTTAGCCCGGGGGGCTTTCTTT
d_gene: -
abundance: -
j_gene: TRBJ1-1
v_gene: TRBV21-1

CDR3aa: CATSAGDRGYYNEQFF
CDR3nt: TGTGCCACCAGTGCAGGGGACAGGGGTTATTACAATGAGCAGTTCTTC
d_gene: TRBD1
abundance: -
j_gene: TRBJ2-1
v_gene: TRBV24-1

CDR3aa: CATSRGSTGYEQYF
CDR3nt: TGTGCCACCAGCAGGGGGTCGACAGGGTACGAGCAGTACTTC
d_gene: TRBD1
abundance: -
j_gene: TRBJ2-7
v_gene: TRBV15

CDR3aa: CATSAPSGAETDTQYF
CDR3nt: TGTGCCACCAGTGCCCCGTCGGGAGCGGAGACAGATACGCAGTATTTT
d_gene: -
abundance: -
j_gene: TRBJ2-3
v_gene: TRBV24-1

CDR3aa: CASSQGRYSYEQYF
CDR3nt: TGTGCCAGCAGCCAAGGGAGATACTCCTACGAGCAGTACTTC
d_gene: -
abundance: -
j_gene: TRBJ2-7
v_gene: TRBV3-1/TRBV3-2

CDR3aa: CATQWASAGTDTQYF
CDR3nt: TGTGCCACCCAATGGGCTAGCGCCGGCACAGATACGCAGTATTTT
d_gene: -
abundance: -
j_gene: TRBJ2-3
v_gene: TRBV7-9

CDR3aa: CASSLVGLAGGYNEQFF
CDR3nt: TGCGCCAGCAGCTTAGTGGGGCTAGCGGGAGGGTACAATGAGCAGTTCTTC
d_gene: TRBD2
abundance: -
j_gene: TRBJ2-1
v_gene: TRBV5-1

CDR3aa: CASKGEVNTEAFF
CDR3nt: TGTGCCAGTAAAGGGGAGGTGAACACTGAAGCTTTCTTT
d_gene: -
abundance: -
j_gene: TRBJ1-1
v_gene: TRBV19

CDR3aa: CASRLAAHNEQFF
CDR3nt: TGTGCCAGCAGACTAGCGGCTCACAATGAGCAGTTCTTC
d_gene: TRBD2
abundance: -
j_gene: TRBJ2-1
v_gene: TRBV6-5

CDR3aa: CASSYSKEGYSPLHF
CDR3nt: TGTGCCAGCAGTTACTCGAAGGAGGGTTATTCACCCCTCCACTTT
d_gene: -
abundance: -
j_gene: TRBJ1-6
v_gene: TRBV6-5

CDR3aa: CASSDSSGPYNEQFF
CDR3nt: TGTGCCAGCAGTGACTCTAGCGGGCCTTACAATGAGCAGTTCTTC
d_gene: TRBD2
abundance: -
j_gene: TRBJ2-1
v_gene: TRBV6-4

CDR3aa: CATQTGDYGYTF
CDR3nt: TGTGCCACTCAGACAGGGGACTATGGCTACACCTTC
d_gene: TRBD1
abundance: -
j_gene: TRBJ1-2
v_gene: TRBV2

CDR3aa: CASSITSGREIGTDTQYF
CDR3nt: TGTGCCAGTAGTATTACTAGCGGGAGGGAGATAGGCACAGATACGCAGTATTTT
d_gene: TRBD2
abundance: -
j_gene: TRBJ2-3
v_gene: TRBV19

CDR3aa: CASSQRDTPETQYF
CDR3nt: TGTGCCAGCAGCCAAAGGGACACGCCGGAGACCCAGTACTTC
d_gene: -
abundance: -
j_gene: TRBJ2-5
v_gene: TRBV3-1/TRBV3-2

CDR3aa: CASSDQLSEQYF
CDR3nt: TGTGCCAGCAGTGACCAACTCTCCGAGCAGTACTTC
d_gene: -
abundance: -
j_gene: TRBJ2-7
v_gene: TRBV2

CDR3aa: CASSQQGTGSTDTQYF
CDR3nt: TGTGCCAGCAGCCAACAGGGGACAGGGAGCACAGATACGCAGTATTTT
d_gene: TRBD1
abundance: -
j_gene: TRBJ2-3
v_gene: TRBV3-1/TRBV3-2

CDR3aa: CASSPGQSNQPQHF
CDR3nt: TGTGCCAGCAGCCCCGGACAGAGCAATCAGCCCCAGCATTTT
d_gene: -
abundance: -
j_gene: TRBJ1-5
v_gene: TRBV28

CDR3aa: CASSPRGPGTGGQETQYF
CDR3nt: TGTGCCAGCAGTCCTCGCGGCCCCGGGACAGGGGGCCAAGAGACCCAGTACTTC
d_gene: TRBD1
abundance: -
j_gene: TRBJ2-5
v_gene: TRBV28

CDR3aa: CASRSGGLDEKLFF
CDR3nt: TGTGCCAGCAGGTCAGGGGGGTTAGACGAAAAACTGTTTTTT
d_gene: TRBD1
abundance: -
j_gene: TRBJ1-4
v_gene: TRBV6-5

CDR3aa: CASSRQGVYNEQFF
CDR3nt: TGTGCCAGTAGCCGACAGGGGGTCTACAATGAGCAGTTCTTC
d_gene: TRBD1
abundance: once
j_gene: TRBJ2-1
v_gene: TRBV19

CDR3aa: CASSFAGGEETQYF
CDR3nt: TGTGCCAGCAGCTTTGCGGGGGGGGAGGAGACCCAGTACTTC
d_gene: TRBD2
abundance: -
j_gene: TRBJ2-5
v_gene: TRBV7-9

CDR3aa: CASSGTSGGFGETQYF
CDR3nt: TGTGCCAGCAGTGGGACTAGCGGGGGCTTTGGGGAGACCCAGTACTTC
d_gene: TRBD2
abundance: -
j_gene: TRBJ2-5
v_gene: TRBV9

CDR3aa: CASSLWGGDEQYF
CDR3nt: TGTGCCAGCAGCTTATGGGGGGGTGACGAGCAGTACTTC
d_gene: TRBD2
abundance: -
j_gene: TRBJ2-7
v_gene: TRBV7-2

CDR3aa: CASTGGDAYNEQFF
CDR3nt: TGTGCCAGCACCGGGGGGGACGCGTACAATGAGCAGTTCTTC
d_gene: TRBD2
abundance: -
j_gene: TRBJ2-1
v_gene: TRBV27

CDR3aa: CASSADSAFGVLFF
CDR3nt: TGCGCCAGCAGTGCGGACAGTGCTTTCGGGGTACTGTTTTTT
d_gene: -
abundance: -
j_gene: TRBJ1-4
v_gene: TRBV5-1

CDR3aa: CASSVVGAGTEGTQYF
CDR3nt: TGTGCCAGCAGTGTTGTGGGAGCCGGGACAGAAGGGACCCAGTACTTC
d_gene: TRBD1
abundance: -
j_gene: TRBJ2-5
v_gene: TRBV28

CDR3aa: CASEQKNTGELFF
CDR3nt: TGTGCCAGCGAACAGAAAAACACCGGGGAGCTGTTTTTT
d_gene: -
abundance: -
j_gene: TRBJ2-2
v_gene: TRBV28

CDR3aa: CASSPTSGGGQNIQYF
CDR3nt: TGTGCCAGCAGCCCCACGTCAGGGGGCGGCCAAAACATTCAGTACTTC
d_gene: TRBD1
abundance: -
j_gene: TRBJ2-4
v_gene: TRBV11-2

CDR3aa: CASSLTEAYEQYF
CDR3nt: TGTGCCAGCAGCTTAACGGAGGCCTACGAGCAGTACTTC
d_gene: -
abundance: once
j_gene: TRBJ2-7
v_gene: TRBV7-3

CDR3aa: CASSPSTGGQETQYF
CDR3nt: TGTGCCAGCTCACCGAGCACAGGGGGACAAGAGACCCAGTACTTC
d_gene: TRBD1
abundance: -
j_gene: TRBJ2-5
v_gene: TRBV18

CDR3aa: CASSPTGTSGVNTQYF
CDR3nt: TGTGCCAGCAGTCCAACCGGGACTAGCGGGGTGAATACGCAGTATTTT
d_gene: TRBD2
abundance: -
j_gene: TRBJ2-3
v_gene: TRBV6-4